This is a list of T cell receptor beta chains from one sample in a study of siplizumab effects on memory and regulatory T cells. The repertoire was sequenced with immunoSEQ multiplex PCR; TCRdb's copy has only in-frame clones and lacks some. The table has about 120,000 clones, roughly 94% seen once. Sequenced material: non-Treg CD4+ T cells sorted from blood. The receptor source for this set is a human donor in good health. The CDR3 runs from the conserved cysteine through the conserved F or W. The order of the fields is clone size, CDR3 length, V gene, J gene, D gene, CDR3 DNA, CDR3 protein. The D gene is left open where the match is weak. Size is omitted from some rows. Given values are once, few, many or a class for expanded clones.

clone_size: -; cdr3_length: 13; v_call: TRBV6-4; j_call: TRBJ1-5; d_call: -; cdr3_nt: TGTGCCAGCAGTGAACAGGAAAATCAGCCCCAGCATTTT; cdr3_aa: CASSEQENQPQHF
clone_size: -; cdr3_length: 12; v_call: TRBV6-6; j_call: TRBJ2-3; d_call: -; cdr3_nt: TGTGCCAGCAGCTCAAGCGGGTTTACGCAGTATTTT; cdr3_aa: CASSSSGFTQYF
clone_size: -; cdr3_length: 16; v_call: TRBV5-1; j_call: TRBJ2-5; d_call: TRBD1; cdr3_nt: TGCGCCAGCAGCTTGGCCCCAGGGGGCTTAAAGGAGACCCAGTACTTC; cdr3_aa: CASSLAPGGLKETQYF
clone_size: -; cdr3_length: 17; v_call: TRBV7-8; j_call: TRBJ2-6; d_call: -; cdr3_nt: TGTGCCAGCAGCTTATTTAACAGAAACTCTGGGGCCAACGTCCTGACTTTC; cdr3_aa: CASSLFNRNSGANVLTF
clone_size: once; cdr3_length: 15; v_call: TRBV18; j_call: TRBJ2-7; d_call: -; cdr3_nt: TGTGCCAGCTCACCGACGGGACAATACGGCTACGAGCAGTACTTC; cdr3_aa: CASSPTGQYGYEQYF
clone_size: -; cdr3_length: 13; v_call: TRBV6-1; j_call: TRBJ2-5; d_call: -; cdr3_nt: TGTGCCAGCAGTGAAGTTTGGCTAGAGACCCAGTACTTC; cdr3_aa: CASSEVWLETQYF
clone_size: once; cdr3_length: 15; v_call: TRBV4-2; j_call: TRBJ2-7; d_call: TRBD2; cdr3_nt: TGTGCCAGCAGCCAAGTTTGGACTAGCTCCTACGAGCAGTACTTC; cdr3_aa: CASSQVWTSSYEQYF
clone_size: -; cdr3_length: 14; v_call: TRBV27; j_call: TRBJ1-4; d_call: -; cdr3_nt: TGTGCCAGCAGTTTACAGGGGCATAGTGAAAAACTGTTTTTT; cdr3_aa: CASSLQGHSEKLFF
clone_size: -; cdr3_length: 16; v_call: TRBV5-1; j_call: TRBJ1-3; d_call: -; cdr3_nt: TGCGCCAGCAGCCCCTCCAGGCACTCCTCTGGAAACACCATATATTTT; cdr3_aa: CASSPSRHSSGNTIYF
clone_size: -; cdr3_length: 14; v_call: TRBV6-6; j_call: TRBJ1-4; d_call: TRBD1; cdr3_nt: TGTGCCAGCACCCGGGGGACAGGGAAGGAAAAACTGTTTTTT; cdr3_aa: CASTRGTGKEKLFF
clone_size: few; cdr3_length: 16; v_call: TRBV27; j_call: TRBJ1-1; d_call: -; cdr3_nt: TGTGCCAGCAGTTTGGGGGGCCGACGGGGGCCTCCTGAAGCTTTCTTT; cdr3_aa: CASSLGGRRGPPEAFF
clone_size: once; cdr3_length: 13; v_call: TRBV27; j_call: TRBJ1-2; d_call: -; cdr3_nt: TGTGCCAGCAGTTTTGGTAAAGGCCATGGCTACACCTTC; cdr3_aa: CASSFGKGHGYTF
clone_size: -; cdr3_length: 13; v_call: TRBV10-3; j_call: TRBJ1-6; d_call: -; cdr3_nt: TGTGCCATCAGAGGGCGAGCGAATTCACCCCTCCACTTT; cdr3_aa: CAIRGRANSPLHF
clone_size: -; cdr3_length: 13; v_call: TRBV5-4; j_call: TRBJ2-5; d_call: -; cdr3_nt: TGTGCCAGCAGCCCGACTCCCCAAGAGACCCAGTACTTC; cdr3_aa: CASSPTPQETQYF
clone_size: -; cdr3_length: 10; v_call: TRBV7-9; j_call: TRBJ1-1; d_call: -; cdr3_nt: TGTGCCAGCAGCGGCAACGTAGCTTTCTTT; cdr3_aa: CASSGNVAFF
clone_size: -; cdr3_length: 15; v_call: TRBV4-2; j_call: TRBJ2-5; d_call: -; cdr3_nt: TGTGCCAGCAACCCAAGTACGGGGCCACCAGTGACCCAGTACTTC; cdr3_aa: CASNPSTGPPVTQYF
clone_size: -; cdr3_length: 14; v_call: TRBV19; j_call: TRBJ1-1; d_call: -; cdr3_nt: TGTGCCAGTAGTCTCCAATTAGGGGGCACTGAAGCTTTCTTT; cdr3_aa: CASSLQLGGTEAFF
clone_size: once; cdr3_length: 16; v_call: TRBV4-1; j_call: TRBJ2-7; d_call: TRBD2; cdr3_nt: TGCGCCAGCAGCCAAGATCGACTAGCGGGAAATGACGAGCAGTACTTC; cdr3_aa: CASSQDRLAGNDEQYF
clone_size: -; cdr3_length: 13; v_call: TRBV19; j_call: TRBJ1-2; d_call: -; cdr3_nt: TGTGCCAGTAGCTTCGGCGGTAACTATGGCTACACCTTC; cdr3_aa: CASSFGGNYGYTF
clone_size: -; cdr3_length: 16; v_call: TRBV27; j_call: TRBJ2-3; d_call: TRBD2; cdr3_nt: TGTGCCAGCAGGCTGGGAGGGCGGGGATTCACAGATACGCAGTATTTT; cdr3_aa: CASRLGGRGFTDTQYF
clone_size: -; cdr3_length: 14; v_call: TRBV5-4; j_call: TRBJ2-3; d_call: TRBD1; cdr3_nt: TGTGCCAGCAGCTCGGACAGGGGCACAGATACGCAGTATTTT; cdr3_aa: CASSSDRGTDTQYF
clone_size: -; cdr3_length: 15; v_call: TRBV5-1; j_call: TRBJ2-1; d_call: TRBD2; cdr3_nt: TGCGCCAGCAGCTTGGAGGGACTATCCTACAATGAGCAGTTCTTC; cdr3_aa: CASSLEGLSYNEQFF
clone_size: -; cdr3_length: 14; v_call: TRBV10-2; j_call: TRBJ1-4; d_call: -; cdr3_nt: TGCGCCAGCAGTGAGCCCGGGGGGGGCGAAAAACTGTTTTTT; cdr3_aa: CASSEPGGGEKLFF
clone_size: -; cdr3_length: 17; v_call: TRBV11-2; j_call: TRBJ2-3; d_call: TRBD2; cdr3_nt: TGTGCCAGCAGCCCCGGGACTAGCGGGGGGACCACAGATACGCAGTATTTT; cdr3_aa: CASSPGTSGGTTDTQYF
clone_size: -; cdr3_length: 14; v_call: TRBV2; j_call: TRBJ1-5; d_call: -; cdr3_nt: TGTGCCAGCACACTGGAGGTTTTAAATCAGCCCCAGCATTTT; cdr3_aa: CASTLEVLNQPQHF
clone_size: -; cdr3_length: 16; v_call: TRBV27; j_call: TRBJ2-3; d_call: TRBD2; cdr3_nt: TGTGCCAGCAGTTCACGAGGACTAGCGGTGACAGATACGCAGTATTTT; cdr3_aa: CASSSRGLAVTDTQYF
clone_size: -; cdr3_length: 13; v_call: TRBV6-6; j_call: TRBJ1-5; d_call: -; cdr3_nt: TGTGCCAGCAGTTACGGGGGCAATCAGCCCCAGCATTTT; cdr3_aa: CASSYGGNQPQHF
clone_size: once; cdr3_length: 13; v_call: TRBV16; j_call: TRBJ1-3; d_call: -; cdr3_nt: TGTGCCAGCAGCCAGGGGCCTGGAAACACCATATATTTT; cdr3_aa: CASSQGPGNTIYF
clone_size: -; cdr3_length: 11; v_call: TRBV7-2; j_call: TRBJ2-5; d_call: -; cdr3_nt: TGTGCCAGCAGCTTAAGTCAGACCCAGTACTTC; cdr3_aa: CASSLSQTQYF
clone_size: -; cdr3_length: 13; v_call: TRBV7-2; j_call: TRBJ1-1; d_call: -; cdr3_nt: TGTGCCAGCAGCACGGACAGGAACACTGAAGCTTTCTTT; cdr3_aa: CASSTDRNTEAFF
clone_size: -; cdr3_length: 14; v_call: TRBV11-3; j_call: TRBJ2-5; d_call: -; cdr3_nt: TGTGCCAGCAGCTTAAGCGGGCGAGAAGAGACCCAGTACTTC; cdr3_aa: CASSLSGREETQYF